These 29 T cell receptor beta chains were all obtained from the same sample, sequenced in a study of T-cell reconstitution after alpha-beta-depleted transplantation in children. Molecular barcoding with unique molecular identifiers was used for the TCRbeta library. TCRdb reanalysed the PCR reads using MiXCR and keeps one entry per CDR3 protein. The sample has about 110,000 distinct CDR3 sequences, approximately 6.9% seen once. Here the sequenced sample was PBMCs, mostly from graft donor cells, taken 360 days after TCRalphabeta/CD19-depleted stem cell transplant. Source of these receptors: a male patient aged 2 to 9 who had a stem cell transplant for acute lymphoblastic leukemia, so the T cells may come from the graft donor.

This clonotype was seen a few times. CDR3 DNA sequence: TGTGCCAGCAGCCGGGGACAGGGGTCAGACGAGCAGTACTTC. Its translation: CASSRGQGSDEQYF. The rearrangement uses TRBV7-6 and TRBJ2-7; 10 bases map to TRBD1. Germline assignment: CDR1 SGHVS and CDR2 FNYEAQ. Trimming removed 5 bases from V and 5 bases from J; junction bases left unmatched: 6. The CDR3 extends over 14 amino acids.

Note on this clonotype: Being one base from a much bigger clone, this may be a read error. The conserved closing phenylalanine or tryptophan is absent in this CDR3, likely reflecting a read error. The J gene is TRBJ2-2, the V gene TRBV9, with a tentative D call TRBD2 (5 bases). The CDR3 is 16 residues long. In germline, CDR1 is SGDLS, CDR2 YYNGEE. Trimming took off 0 bases at V and 7 bases at J, with 16 bases between the two ends. The CDR3 loop is CASSVEDSLSGGELFL. CDR3 coding DNA: TGTGCCAGCAGCGTAGAGGACTCCCTCTCGGGCGGGGAGCTGTTTCTT.

The chain links TRBV28 to TRBJ1-4, with 7 positions matching TRBD1. V dropped 2 bases and J dropped 8; count of bases not matched to a gene: 8. CDR3 size: 15 residues. Per the germline V gene, CDR1 is MDHEN and CDR2 is SYDVKM. The chain's CDR3 is CASSLVRRGREKLFF. The CDR3 DNA reads as TGTGCCAGCAGTTTAGTCCGCAGGGGGAGAGAAAAACTGTTTTTT.

This clonotype has more than one count but fewer than ten. V is TRBV30 and J is TRBJ1-4; unclear D gene. The CDR3 sequence is 13 residues long. V was cut by 3 bases and J by 4 bases, with 9 bases left in between. Germline CDR1 is GTSNPN and CDR2 is SVGIG (reference sequence). CDR3 loop: CAWSLGRNEKLFF. The DNA of the CDR3 is TGTGCCTGGAGCTTAGGACGTAATGAAAAACTGTTTTTT.

This clonotype was picked up a small number of times. The chain joins TRBV10-3 to TRBJ1-3; possible D gene TRBD1, 6 bases. V lost 8 bases and J lost 3, with 17 bases in between. The CDR3 covers 15 residues. Germline values: CDR1 ENHRY, CDR2 SYGVKD. The CDR3 bases are TGTGCCATCGCGAGTCCGGGGGCAGGTGGAAACACCATATATTTT. Its protein is CAIASPGAGGNTIYF.

The rearrangement uses TRBV7-8 and TRBJ2-1, with 9 bases fitting TRBD2. The CDR3 is 16 residues long. The junction had 18 bases not matched to a gene; V was cut back by 4 bases and J by 14 bases. Germline V CDR1 and CDR2: SGHVS, FQNEAQ. The DNA for the CDR3 is TGTGCCAGCAGCTCGTCGAGGCCTAGCGGGACCCTACGGGAGTTCTTC. Translation gives CASSSSRPSGTLREFF.

There are a few counts of this clonotype. The chain has TRBV27 and TRBJ1-5, with D perhaps TRBD1 (5 bases). The length of the CDR3 is 13 residues. CDR1 is MNHEY and CDR2 is SMNVEV in the germline V gene (reference sequence). V lost 2 bases and J lost 5, with 7 bases in between. CDR3 residues: CASSLGADQPQHF. The DNA for the CDR3 is TGTGCCAGCAGTTTAGGGGCTGATCAGCCCCAGCATTTT.

The genes are TRBV29-1 and TRBJ2-7; 9 bases agree with TRBD1. Germline CDR1 SQVTM, CDR2 ANQGSEA. This CDR3 region has 14 residues. The V and J ends lost 6 bases and 2 bases, in that order; junction bases with no gene match: 8. CDR3 nucleotides: TGCAGCGTCGAGGGGACAGGGACAACCTACGAGCAGTACTTC. Translating it yields CSVEGTGTTYEQYF.

In its sample, this clonotype was seen many times. CDR3 sequence: CASSLDIVWDGELFF. In nucleotides, the CDR3 is TGTGCCAGCAGCTTAGACATCGTATGGGACGGGGAGCTGTTTTTT. The rearrangement links TRBV7-8 to TRBJ2-2, with D uncertain. This CDR3 has 15 residues. The V end was cut by 1 base, the J end by 7 bases, with 13 bases between. CDR1 and CDR2 from the germline V gene are SGHVS and FQNEAQ.

This clonotype has ten or more counts. The rearrangement joins TRBV27 to TRBJ2-4; D gene ambiguous. There are 16 residues in the CDR3. Trimming left V 2 bases short and J 0 bases short, with 11 bases between. Germline assignment: CDR1 MNHEY and CDR2 SMNVEV (reference sequence). CDR3: CASSLGAGEAKNIQYF. The CDR3 DNA reads as TGTGCCAGCAGTTTAGGTGCAGGAGAAGCCAAAAACATTCAGTACTTC.

This clonotype was seen more than once but under ten times. The chain combines TRBV4-2 with TRBJ1-5, with D tentatively TRBD1 (5 bases). Germline loops: CDR1 LGHNA, CDR2 YNFKEQ. Trimming took off 2 bases at V and 3 bases at J, with 26 bases between the two ends. The CDR3 runs 20 residues. This chain's CDR3 is CASSQQMGVGSPPSNQPQHF. CDR3 DNA sequence: TGTGCCAGCAGCCAACAGATGGGGGTCGGGTCGCCTCCTTCCAATCAGCCCCAGCATTTT.

As for this clonotype: A clone one base away is much larger, so this may be a read error. This chain connects TRBV10-3 to TRBJ2-3; D remains unclear. The germline V gene has CDR1 ENHRY and CDR2 SYGVKD. The V gene lost 7 bases and the J gene lost 8 bases, with 16 bases spanning the gap. The length of the CDR3 is 13 residues. CDR3 protein: CAIIPEELSTQYF. The CDR3 nucleotides read TGTGCCATCATCCCCGAGGAGCTAAGTACGCAGTATTTT.

This clonotype occurred many times. The J gene is TRBJ1-1, the V gene TRBV7-9; D is ambiguous. The CDR3 runs 12 residues. Trimming left V 1 base short and J 5 bases short, with 5 bases between. Germline CDR1 SEHNR, CDR2 FQNEAQ (reference sequence). The CDR3: CASSLGFTEAFF. Here the CDR3 DNA reads TGTGCCAGCAGCTTAGGATTTACTGAAGCTTTCTTT.

This clonotype showed up many times. One junction end disagrees with the germline gene, perhaps due to a read error. The chain combines TRBV7-7 with TRBJ2-1, with D perhaps matching TRBD2 (5 bases). CDR3 size: 13 residues. The germline V gene has CDR1 SSHAT and CDR2 FNYEAQ (reference sequence). CDR3 region: CASSWGVYNEQFF. The CDR3 nucleotides read TGTGCTAGCAGCTGGGGAGTATACAATGAGCAGTTCTTC. Full variable domain (remainder filled in from reference TRBV7-7 and TRBJ2-1): GAGVSQSPRYKVTKRGQDVTLRCDPISSHATLYWYQQALGQGPEFLTYFNYEAQPDKSGLPSDRFSAERPEGSISTLTIQRTEQRDSAMYRCASSWGVYNEQFFGPGTRLTVL.

This clonotype has at least ten counts. This chain connects TRBV20-1 to TRBJ1-1; 9 nucleotides agree with TRBD1. Trimming at V came to 6 bases and at J to 6 bases, leaving 11 bases not matched to a gene. This CDR3 region has 14 residues. CDR1 DFQATT and CDR2 SNEGSKA come from the germline V gene (reference sequence). In DNA form, the CDR3 reads TGCAGTGCCCCTCAGGTACAGGGGGCCTCTGAAGCTTTCTTT. Protein sequence: CSAPQVQGASEAFF.

At least ten counts were recorded for this clonotype. The gene calls are TRBV11-2 and TRBJ2-3, with 8 bases fitting TRBD2. Germline V CDR1 and CDR2: SGHAT, FQNNGV. With 1 base clipped from V and 5 bases from J, the junction kept 5 bases outside the gene matches. The CDR3 covers 15 residues. CDR3 sequence reads: CASSLVLLAGDTQYF. The CDR3 DNA sequence: TGTGCCAGCAGCTTAGTACTGCTAGCGGGAGATACGCAGTATTTT.

This clonotype came up many times. The chain is built from TRBV10-3 and TRBJ2-7; TRBD2 matches 8 bases. Trimming at V came to 10 bases and at J to 2 bases, leaving 13 bases not matched to a gene. This CDR3 comprises 15 residues. Germline V gene data show CDR1 as ENHRY and CDR2 as SYGVKD. The CDR3 spells CATRTGGATTYEQYF. The CDR3 DNA reads TGTGCCACTCGAACCGGGGGGGCAACAACCTACGAGCAGTACTTC.

This clonotype was recorded at least ten times. CDR3 in amino acids: CASSLLLNSYEQYF. The DNA of the CDR3 is TGTGCCAGCAGTTTACTCCTGAACTCCTACGAGCAGTACTTC. The J gene is TRBJ2-7, the V gene TRBV27; no reliable D call. The CDR3 has 14 amino acids. CDR1 MNHEY and CDR2 SMNVEV come from the germline V gene (reference sequence). V was shortened by 2 bases and J by 0 bases, with 8 bases between the two germline ends.

This clonotype was seen many times. This sequence joins TRBV5-1 and TRBJ1-5; D remains unclear. The V end was cut by 7 bases, the J end by 2 bases, with 10 bases between. Looked up from germline, CDR1 is SGHRS and CDR2 is YFSETQ. This CDR3 is 13 amino acids long. The CDR3 here is CASGRPGNQPQHF. As DNA, the CDR3 is TGCGCCAGCGGCCGTCCGGGCAATCAGCCCCAGCATTTT.

This clonotype has ten or more counts. The chain recombines TRBV3-1 with TRBJ1-5; TRBD1 is a possible D gene (5 bases). V was clipped by 3 bases and J by 6 bases, with 12 bases between them. The CDR3 loop spans 14 amino acids. Germline V gives CDR1 LGHDT, CDR2 YNNKEL (reference sequence). Here the CDR3 DNA reads TGTGCCAGCAGCCATAGCAGGGTTGGTCAGCCCCAGCATTTT. Encoded protein: CASSHSRVGQPQHF.

This chain joins TRBV20-1 and TRBJ2-5, with D tentatively TRBD2 (6 bases). Germline CDR1 is DFQATT and CDR2 is SNEGSKA (reference sequence). CDR3 length: 13 amino acids. V was clipped by 5 bases and J by 3 bases, with 13 bases between them. The CDR3 region has the DNA TGCAGTGCTTACGGGGGAGCAGAAGAGACCCAGTACTTC. Protein: CSAYGGAEETQYF.

This clonotype has at least ten counts. The chain couples TRBV5-1 to TRBJ2-7, with unresolved D. This CDR3 region has 14 residues. Per the germline V gene, CDR1 is SGHRS and CDR2 is YFSETQ. V lost 2 bases to trimming and J lost 0 bases, with 9 bases between them. This chain's CDR3 is CASSLGLGSYEQYF. CDR3 coding DNA: TGCGCCAGCAGCTTAGGGCTGGGCTCCTACGAGCAGTACTTC.

Many counts were recorded for this clonotype. The CDR3 sequence is CSVGRDGAKNIQYF. CDR3 in DNA: TGCAGCGTTGGCCGGGACGGAGCCAAAAACATTCAGTACTTC. The chain carries TRBV29-1 and TRBJ2-4; perhaps D is TRBD1 or TRBD2 (5 bases each). The germline CDR1 and CDR2 sequences are SQVTM and ANQGSEA. Trimming took 4 bases from V and 0 from J, leaving 10 bases between them. The CDR3 is made up of 14 amino acids.

This clonotype occurred many times. This chain links TRBV20-1 with TRBJ1-1, with D uncertain. The CDR3 is 13 amino acids. Germline V gene sequence: CDR1 DFQATT, CDR2 SNEGSKA (reference sequence). Between the trimmed V and J ends, which lost 4 bases and 0 bases, there was a span of 9 bases. CDR3 sequence (DNA): TGCAGTGCTACAGACACCCTGAACACTGAAGCTTTCTTT. Translation gives CSATDTLNTEAFF.

There are a few counts of this clonotype. The chain combines TRBV27 with TRBJ2-5, with D tentatively TRBD2 (5 bases). V was clipped by 6 bases and J by 5 bases, with 13 bases between them. This CDR3 has 13 amino acids. Germline-derived CDR1 and CDR2 are MNHEY and SMNVEV (reference sequence). The CDR3 region is CASSLWRKETQYF. The CDR3 region has the DNA TGTGCCAGCAGCCTTTGGAGGAAGGAGACCCAGTACTTC.

The chain joins TRBV6-2 or TRBV6-3 to TRBJ2-7, with a tentative D call TRBD1 (5 bases). Between the trimmed V and J ends, which lost 5 bases and 5 bases, there was a span of 10 bases. The germline V gene encodes CDR1 MNHEY and CDR2 SVGEGT. This CDR3 comprises 12 residues. The CDR3 DNA reads as TGTGCCAGCAGTCACTGGGGCGACGAGCAGTACTTC. Translating it yields CASSHWGDEQYF.

The V and J genes are TRBV20-1 and TRBJ2-7, with TRBD2 matching 9 bases. With V trimmed by 1 base and J by 2 bases, 3 bases remained unmatched. The CDR3 contains 14 residues. Per the germline V gene, CDR1 is DFQATT and CDR2 is SNEGSKA (reference sequence). The CDR3 here is CSARGSGSPYEQYF. CDR3 coding DNA: TGCAGTGCTAGAGGTAGCGGGAGTCCCTACGAGCAGTACTTC.

This chain uses TRBV4-3 with TRBJ2-6; TRBD1 is a possible D gene (6 bases). CDR1 is LGHNA, CDR2 YSLEER, per germline. Between the trimmed V and J ends, which lost 1 base and 0 bases, there was a span of 16 bases. The CDR3 totals 19 residues. The CDR3 sequence is CASSQAQGTTLSGANVLTF. DNA of the CDR3: TGCGCCAGCAGCCAAGCCCAGGGGACAACTCTCTCTGGGGCCAACGTCCTGACTTTC.

Many counts were recorded for this clonotype. The chain joins TRBV27 to TRBJ2-3; D gene ambiguous. Trimming took 7 bases from V and 4 from J, leaving 9 bases between them. The CDR3 is 12 residues long. From germline, CDR1 is MNHEY and CDR2 SMNVEV (reference sequence). DNA of the CDR3: TGTGCCAGCATCGGGCCCTCAGATACGCAGTATTTT. Translation gives CASIGPSDTQYF.